This T cell receptor beta chain is from a study of regulatory T cells in long-lasting Graves disease. General study results and limits: Thyroid tissue was not studied; only peripheral blood was.

This clonotype was counted between two and nine times. Its antigen is as yet unknown. V was pared by 5 bases and J by 13 bases, with 18 bases between. CDR1 and CDR2 from the germline V gene are MNHEY and SVGEGT. The CDR3 extends over 13 amino acids. Libraries of TCR beta came from iRepertoire HTBI primers plus Arm-PCR of CDR3 regions. Per the original data handling: Samples collectively showed fewer than 80 TRBV and approximately 13 TRBJ segments. TCRdb reanalysed the multiplex PCR reads using MiXCR and keeps one entry per CDR3 protein. What appears here as the V and J calls and clone size reflects TCRdb's work, not the paper's. The sample yields 400,000 to 550,000 distinct CDR3 sequences, around 17% seen once. The time point: newly diagnosed GD, antithyroid drugs for less than 3 months. RNA isolated from PBMCs was used to make the TCR library. American Thyroid Association guidelines served as the basis for diagnosing Graves' disease.

The same sample was also used in a study of T cells in Graves' hyperthyroidism and ophthalmopathy.

This clonotype originated in a woman in her 30s with Graves disease. The rearrangement links TRBV6-2 or TRBV6-3 to TRBJ2-1, with no clear D. The specimen comprised peripheral blood mononuclear cells (PBMCs), sampled at new diagnosis, from a patient treated with antithyroid drugs. The CDR3 sequence: CASSEAPINFQFF. The CDR3 bases are TGTGCCAGCAGTGAAGCACCGATAAATTTTCAGTTCTTC.